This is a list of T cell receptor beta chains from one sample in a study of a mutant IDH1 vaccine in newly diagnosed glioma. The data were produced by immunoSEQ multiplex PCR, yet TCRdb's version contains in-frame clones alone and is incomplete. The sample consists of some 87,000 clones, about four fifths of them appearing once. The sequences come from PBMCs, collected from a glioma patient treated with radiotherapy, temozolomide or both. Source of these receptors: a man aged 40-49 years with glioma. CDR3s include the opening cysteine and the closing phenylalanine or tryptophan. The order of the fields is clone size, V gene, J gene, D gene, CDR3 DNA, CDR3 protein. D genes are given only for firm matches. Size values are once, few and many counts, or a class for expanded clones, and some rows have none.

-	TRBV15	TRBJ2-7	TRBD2	TGTGCCACCAGCAGAGATTGGGCTAGCGGGGGAAGGCAGTACTTC	CATSRDWASGGRQYF
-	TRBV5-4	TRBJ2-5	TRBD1	TGTGCCAGCAGCCCCCATGGGACAGGGGGAGAGACCCAGTACTTC	CASSPHGTGGETQYF
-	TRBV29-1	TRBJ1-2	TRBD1	TGCAGCGTTGAACCTACCGAGACAGGGGGCGCGGACTCCTATGGCTACACCTTC	CSVEPTETGGADSYGYTF
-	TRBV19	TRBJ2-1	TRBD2	TGTGCCAGTAGTCCTCGACTAGCGGTCGGCAATGAGCAGTTCTTC	CASSPRLAVGNEQFF
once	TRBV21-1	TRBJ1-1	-	TGTGCCAGCAGACCCGGAAGCCCCACTGAAGCTTTCTTT	CASRPGSPTEAFF
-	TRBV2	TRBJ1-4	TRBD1	TGTGCCAGCGGGCGGGACAGGGGGCATGAAAAACTGTTTTTT	CASGRDRGHEKLFF
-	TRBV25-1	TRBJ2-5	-	TGTGCCAGCAGTGGGGGTAATCTCGGAGAGACCCAGTACTTC	CASSGGNLGETQYF
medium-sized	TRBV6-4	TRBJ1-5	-	TGTGCCAGCAGTGTTTTCGGGCCTAGCAATCAGCCCCAGCATTTT	CASSVFGPSNQPQHF
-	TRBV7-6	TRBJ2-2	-	TGTGCCAGCAGCCGGGGATCCCACGGGGAGCTGTTTTTT	CASSRGSHGELFF
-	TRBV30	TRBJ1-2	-	TGTGCCTGGAGTGAGGCAGGGCCTTCGATTGGCTACACCTTC	CAWSEAGPSIGYTF
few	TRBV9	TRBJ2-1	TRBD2	TGTGCCAGCAGCGTATCCTCGGCGGGAGGGCCGGGAAATGAGCAGTTCTTC	CASSVSSAGGPGNEQFF
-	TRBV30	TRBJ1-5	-	TGTGCCTGTAGATCTCAGGAGGGAAGCAATCAGCCCCAGCATTTT	CACRSQEGSNQPQHF
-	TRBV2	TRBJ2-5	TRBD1	TGTGCCAGCAGTGCTGACAGGGGTGTAGAGACCCAGTACTTC	CASSADRGVETQYF
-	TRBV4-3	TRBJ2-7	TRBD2	TGCGCCAGCAGCTTGGGACTAGCGCTTAATGTGCAGTACTTC	CASSLGLALNVQYF
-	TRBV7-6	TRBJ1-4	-	TGTGCCAGCAGCTTAAACAGGGCAACTAATGAAAAACTGTTTTTT	CASSLNRATNEKLFF
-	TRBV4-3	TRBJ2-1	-	TGCGCCAGCAGCCAAAGAGGCCTAAGCGTCAGTTACAATGAGCAGTTCTTC	CASSQRGLSVSYNEQFF
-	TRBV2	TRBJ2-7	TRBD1	TGTGCCAGCCTATTAGGGACAGGGGCCTACGAGCAGTACTTC	CASLLGTGAYEQYF
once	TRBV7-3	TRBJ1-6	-	TGTGCCAGCAGCCTGACCGCTCTTAATTCACCCCTCCACTTT	CASSLTALNSPLHF
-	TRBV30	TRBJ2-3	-	TGTGGGGTAGCGGACACCGCAAGAGATACGCAGTATTTT	CGVADTARDTQYF
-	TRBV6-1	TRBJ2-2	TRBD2	TGTGCCAGCAGTGAAACTGGACTAGCGGGAGTATCCCCCGGGGAGCTGTTTTTT	CASSETGLAGVSPGELFF